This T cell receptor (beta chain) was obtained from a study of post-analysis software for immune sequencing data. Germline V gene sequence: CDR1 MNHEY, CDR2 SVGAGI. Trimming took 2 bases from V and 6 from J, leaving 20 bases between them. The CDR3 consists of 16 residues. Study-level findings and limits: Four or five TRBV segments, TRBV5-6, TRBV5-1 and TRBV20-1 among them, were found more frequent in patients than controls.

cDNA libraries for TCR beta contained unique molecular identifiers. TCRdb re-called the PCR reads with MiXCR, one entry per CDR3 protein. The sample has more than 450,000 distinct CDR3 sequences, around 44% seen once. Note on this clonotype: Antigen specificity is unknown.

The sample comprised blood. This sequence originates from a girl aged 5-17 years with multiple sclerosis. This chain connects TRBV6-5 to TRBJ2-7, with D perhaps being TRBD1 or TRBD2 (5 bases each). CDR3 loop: CASSYLRGSEGREQYF. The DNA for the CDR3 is TGTGCCAGCAGTTACCTTAGGGGTAGCGAGGGGCGCGAGCAGTACTTC.